This TCR beta chain was captured in a study of T cell changes during pregnancy in multiple sclerosis. Generated by immunoSEQ multiplex PCR, the TCRdb table keeps only in-frame clones and is missing some. The repertoire consists of 20,000 to 25,000 clones, with approximately 90% occurring once and the leading ten covering 8%. The trim removed 8 bases at V and 6 bases at J, leaving 7 bases unmatched. The CDR3 has 14 residues. Germline CDR1 LGHNA, CDR2 YNFKEQ. Here the sequenced sample was CD8+ T cells from peripheral blood mononuclear cells, taken in the first trimester of pregnancy. The chain has TRBV4-2 and TRBJ1-2, with 12 bases lining up with TRBD1. The sequence derives from a female donor in good health, enrolled as a control in a pregnancy study. CDR3 bases: TGTGCCAGCGCCGGGACAGGGGGCAGGGATGGCTACACCTTC. It yields the protein CASAGTGGRDGYTF.